Below, one T cell receptor (beta chain) is given with its context. The sample is drawn from a study of cytomegalovirus exposure and HLA in healthy donors. Method: immunoSEQ multiplex PCR; TCRdb's copy keeps in-frame clones and lacks some. Here the sample spans some 83,000 clones, 94% being singletons. V gave up 3 bases and J gave up 4 bases, with 10 bases separating them. The CDR3 runs to 14 residues. Germline V lookup: CDR1 KGHSH, CDR2 LQKENI. V and J are TRBV18 and TRBJ2-1; D remains unclear. The source material was PBMCs. The receptor was derived from a woman aged 18-29 years in good health and CMV-seronegative. CDR3 in amino acids: CASSPDQAYNEQFF. The CDR3 DNA reads as TGTGCCAGCTCACCCGATCAGGCTTACAATGAGCAGTTCTTC. Drawing the rest from reference TRBV18 and TRBJ2-1, the complete variable domain is NAGVMQNPRHLVRRRGQEARLRCSPMKGHSHVYWYRQLPEEGLKFMVYLQKENIIDESGMPKERFSAEFPKEGPSILRIQQVVRGDSAAYFCASSPDQAYNEQFFGPGTRLTVL.